Listed here is a single T cell receptor beta chain. Its target is not known. The data derive from a study of T cell repertoires in cytomegalovirus infection. Study observations and caveats: The cumulative frequency of public TCR beta families distinguished individuals who carried CMV together with the relevant HLA.

From the reads, TCRdb called clonotypes with MiXCR, one entry per CDR3 protein. The data hold about 230,000 distinct CDR3 sequences, with 5% to 8.5% observed a single time. Germline CDR1 SQVTM, CDR2 ANQGSEA. The V and J ends lost 5 bases and 8 bases respectively, with 18 bases between them. The CDR3 is made up of 13 amino acids. The sample was PBMCs. This chain links TRBV29-1 with TRBJ1-2; tentatively, D is TRBD1 (5 bases). This TCR derives from a human donor in good health (CMV status not recorded). Some clones in this sample may be carry-over from other donors' samples. For the CDR3, the DNA is TGCAGCGTTCAAAGGGCCCAGGGCGTGGGCTACACCTTC. This encodes CSVQRAQGVGYTF.